The rows below give T cell receptor beta chains drawn from one sample of a study of blood T cells in healthy people across ages. Via MiXCR, TCRdb re-called the 5' RACE reads, giving one row per CDR3 protein. This sample carries about 1.8 million distinct CDR3 sequences, 40% to 55% of them seen once, and the ten largest clones take approximately 2%. The sequencing sample was made of blood. All receptors derive from a woman between 40 and 55 years old in good health. CDR3s include the opening cysteine and the closing phenylalanine or tryptophan. A D gene is named only where the DNA matches it firmly. The listing skips clone size in some rows; elsewhere it reads once, few, many or a size class.

D gene: TRBD1; J gene: TRBJ2-1; CDR3 length: 18; V gene: TRBV7-9; clone size: few; CDR3 DNA: TGTGCCAGCAGCCACGATCTACCGGGACAGATGGACCACAATGAGCAGTTCTTC; CDR3 protein: CASSHDLPGQMDHNEQFF
D gene: NA; J gene: TRBJ2-5; CDR3 length: 14; V gene: TRBV9; clone size: NA; CDR3 DNA: TGTGCCAGCAGCGCCAATACAGGACAAGAGACCCAGTACTTC; CDR3 protein: CASSANTGQETQYF
D gene: NA; J gene: TRBJ2-7; CDR3 length: 14; V gene: TRBV20-1; clone size: NA; CDR3 DNA: TGCAGTGCTAGAGCGCAGGGGATCCCCTACGAGCAGTACTTC; CDR3 protein: CSARAQGIPYEQYF
D gene: NA; J gene: TRBJ2-5; CDR3 length: 15; V gene: TRBV4-2; clone size: once; CDR3 DNA: TGTGCCAGCAGCCAAGATATCGGGGGGCCAGAGACCCGGTACTTC; CDR3 protein: CASSQDIGGPETRYF
D gene: NA; J gene: TRBJ2-6; CDR3 length: 18; V gene: TRBV4-3; clone size: NA; CDR3 DNA: TGCGCCAGCAGCCCGATGCCGGCACAGATCTCTGGGGCCAACGTCCTGACTTTC; CDR3 protein: CASSPMPAQISGANVLTF
D gene: NA; J gene: TRBJ1-6; CDR3 length: 14; V gene: TRBV4-2; clone size: NA; CDR3 DNA: TGTGCCAGCAGCCAAGAGGACAGTGCCTCACCCCTCCACTTT; CDR3 protein: CASSQEDSASPLHF
D gene: NA; J gene: TRBJ2-7; CDR3 length: 13; V gene: TRBV2; clone size: NA; CDR3 DNA: TGTGCCAGCAGTGAATCTGTGGGGGTTGAGCAGTACTTC; CDR3 protein: CASSESVGVEQYF
D gene: NA; J gene: TRBJ2-2; CDR3 length: 12; V gene: TRBV24-1; clone size: NA; CDR3 DNA: TGTGCCACCAGTGATTTAGGAGGGGAGCTGTTTTTT; CDR3 protein: CATSDLGGELFF
D gene: NA; J gene: TRBJ2-3; CDR3 length: 11; V gene: TRBV6-2/TRBV6-3; clone size: few; CDR3 DNA: TGTGCCAGCAGTCATTCGGATACGCAGTATTTT; CDR3 protein: CASSHSDTQYF
D gene: NA; J gene: TRBJ2-6; CDR3 length: 17; V gene: TRBV18; clone size: NA; CDR3 DNA: TGTGCCAGCTCGCCGCAGTGGGATGCATCTGGGGCCAACGTCCTGACTTTC; CDR3 protein: CASSPQWDASGANVLTF
D gene: TRBD2; J gene: TRBJ2-1; CDR3 length: 12; V gene: TRBV27; clone size: NA; CDR3 DNA: TGTGCCAGCGGCGGACTAGACAATGAGCAGTTCTTC; CDR3 protein: CASGGLDNEQFF
D gene: TRBD1; J gene: TRBJ1-5; CDR3 length: 15; V gene: TRBV28; clone size: NA; CDR3 DNA: TGTGCCAGCAGTGGAACCGGGACAGCTAATCAGCCCCAGCATTTT; CDR3 protein: CASSGTGTANQPQHF
D gene: NA; J gene: TRBJ2-7; CDR3 length: 16; V gene: TRBV6-5; clone size: NA; CDR3 DNA: TGTGCCAGCAGCTCCGGGGGCGTGGGGACCTACAATGAGCAGTACTTC; CDR3 protein: CASSSGGVGTYNEQYF
D gene: TRBD1; J gene: TRBJ1-5; CDR3 length: 18; V gene: TRBV5-5; clone size: NA; CDR3 DNA: TGTGCCAGCAGCTTGGGGACAGGGCGCCCACTTAGCAATCAGCCCCAGCATTTT; CDR3 protein: CASSLGTGRPLSNQPQHF
D gene: TRBD1; J gene: TRBJ1-6; CDR3 length: 15; V gene: TRBV20-1; clone size: NA; CDR3 DNA: TGCAGTGCTAGGATGACAGGGAAGGGTAATTCACCCCTCCACTTT; CDR3 protein: CSARMTGKGNSPLHF
D gene: TRBD1; J gene: TRBJ2-3; CDR3 length: 20; V gene: TRBV5-1; clone size: few; CDR3 DNA: TGCGCCAGCAGCTTGGTGTTAAGGACAGGCCACTTTCTCAACACAGATACGCAGTATTTT; CDR3 protein: CASSLVLRTGHFLNTDTQYF
D gene: NA; J gene: TRBJ2-1; CDR3 length: 15; V gene: TRBV29-1; clone size: few; CDR3 DNA: TGCAGCGTTGTTGGGCGGGAACCTTCCTACAATGAGCAGTTCTTC; CDR3 protein: CSVVGREPSYNEQFF
D gene: TRBD2; J gene: TRBJ2-4; CDR3 length: 16; V gene: TRBV12-3/TRBV12-4; clone size: few; CDR3 DNA: TGTGCCAGCAGTTCGCCGTTCAGCGGGGGTAAAAACATTCAGTACTTC; CDR3 protein: CASSSPFSGGKNIQYF
D gene: TRBD2; J gene: TRBJ2-7; CDR3 length: 14; V gene: TRBV5-6; clone size: few; CDR3 DNA: TGTGCCAGCAGCTTCGGGACTAGGTCCAACGAGCAGTACTTC; CDR3 protein: CASSFGTRSNEQYF
D gene: TRBD1; J gene: TRBJ2-1; CDR3 length: 16; V gene: TRBV12-3/TRBV12-4; clone size: NA; CDR3 DNA: TGTGCCAGCAGTCGCTTCGGGACAGGAGAAAACAATGAGCAGTTCTTC; CDR3 protein: CASSRFGTGENNEQFF
D gene: NA; J gene: TRBJ2-7; CDR3 length: 13; V gene: TRBV13; clone size: NA; CDR3 DNA: TGTGCCAGCAGCTATAGTCGGAACTACGAGCAGTACTTC; CDR3 protein: CASSYSRNYEQYF
D gene: TRBD1; J gene: TRBJ2-3; CDR3 length: 14; V gene: TRBV6-1; clone size: NA; CDR3 DNA: TGTGCCATCTATCGGACAGGGTTTTTGGATACGCAGTATTTT; CDR3 protein: CAIYRTGFLDTQYF
D gene: TRBD1; J gene: TRBJ1-5; CDR3 length: 14; V gene: TRBV20-1; clone size: once; CDR3 DNA: TGCAGTGCTCAAGTCCGGGACAGAGATCAGCCCCAGCATTTT; CDR3 protein: CSAQVRDRDQPQHF
D gene: TRBD1; J gene: TRBJ2-7; CDR3 length: 15; V gene: TRBV29-1; clone size: NA; CDR3 DNA: TGCAGCGTTTCAAGACAGGGACCGGGGCCTCGAGAGCAGTACTTC; CDR3 protein: CSVSRQGPGPREQYF
D gene: TRBD1; J gene: TRBJ1-4; CDR3 length: 17; V gene: TRBV9; clone size: NA; CDR3 DNA: TGTGCCAGCAGCGAGCAGACAGGGGGCACAACTAATGAAAGACTGTTTTTT; CDR3 protein: CASSEQTGGTTNERLFF
D gene: TRBD1; J gene: TRBJ2-1; CDR3 length: 14; V gene: TRBV29-1; clone size: NA; CDR3 DNA: TGCAGCGTTGCACCGGGACAGTCCTACAATGAGCAGTTCTTC; CDR3 protein: CSVAPGQSYNEQFF
D gene: TRBD1; J gene: TRBJ2-1; CDR3 length: 15; V gene: TRBV2; clone size: NA; CDR3 DNA: TGTGCCAGCAGGGTGGACAGGGGGGGCTACAATGAGCAGTTCTTC; CDR3 protein: CASRVDRGGYNEQFF
D gene: NA; J gene: TRBJ2-7; CDR3 length: 12; V gene: TRBV20-1; clone size: few; CDR3 DNA: TGCAGTCCAGCGAGGGAGGTCCACGAGCAGTACTTC; CDR3 protein: CSPAREVHEQYF
D gene: TRBD1; J gene: TRBJ2-3; CDR3 length: 15; V gene: TRBV28; clone size: NA; CDR3 DNA: TGTGCCAGCAGTCATCTACAGGGGTCCACAGATACGCAGTATTTT; CDR3 protein: CASSHLQGSTDTQYF
D gene: TRBD1; J gene: TRBJ2-7; CDR3 length: 15; V gene: TRBV4-1; clone size: once; CDR3 DNA: TGCGCCAGCAGCCATTCAGGGACAGGTTACTACGAGCAGTACTTC; CDR3 protein: CASSHSGTGYYEQYF
D gene: TRBD2; J gene: TRBJ2-1; CDR3 length: 15; V gene: TRBV15; clone size: NA; CDR3 DNA: TGTGCCACCAGCAGTGGGACTAGCGGGAACAATGAGCAGTTCTTC; CDR3 protein: CATSSGTSGNNEQFF
D gene: NA; J gene: TRBJ2-1; CDR3 length: 12; V gene: TRBV21-1; clone size: NA; CDR3 DNA: TGTGCCAGCAGACCGGGGTGGTATGAGCAGTTCTTC; CDR3 protein: CASRPGWYEQFF
D gene: NA; J gene: TRBJ2-7; CDR3 length: 13; V gene: TRBV20-1; clone size: NA; CDR3 DNA: TGCAGTGCTAGAACACCTGGTACCTACGAGCAGTACTTC; CDR3 protein: CSARTPGTYEQYF
D gene: NA; J gene: TRBJ2-3; CDR3 length: 14; V gene: TRBV21-1; clone size: NA; CDR3 DNA: TGTGCCAGCAGGGGGGAGGGGCGCACAGATACGCAGTATTTT; CDR3 protein: CASRGEGRTDTQYF
D gene: NA; J gene: TRBJ1-5; CDR3 length: 15; V gene: TRBV20-1; clone size: few; CDR3 DNA: TGCAGTCTTGACCCCAGGGAACGCGGGGATCAGCCCCAGCATTTT; CDR3 protein: CSLDPRERGDQPQHF
D gene: NA; J gene: TRBJ1-6; CDR3 length: 15; V gene: TRBV6-6; clone size: once; CDR3 DNA: TGTGCCAGCATCCCGAACATACAGAATAATTCACCCCTCCACTTT; CDR3 protein: CASIPNIQNNSPLHF
D gene: NA; J gene: TRBJ2-5; CDR3 length: 16; V gene: TRBV9; clone size: NA; CDR3 DNA: TGTGCCAGCAGCGTAGGGGGCAGGGGACAACAAGAGACCCAGTACTTC; CDR3 protein: CASSVGGRGQQETQYF
D gene: NA; J gene: TRBJ2-7; CDR3 length: 15; V gene: TRBV12-3/TRBV12-4; clone size: few; CDR3 DNA: TGTGCCAGCACCGTTGGCGGGGCTAACTCCTACGAGCAGTACTTC; CDR3 protein: CASTVGGANSYEQYF
D gene: NA; J gene: TRBJ2-5; CDR3 length: 14; V gene: TRBV6-5; clone size: NA; CDR3 DNA: TGTGCCAGCAGTTACAGGGCTAGCCAAGAGACCCAGTACTTC; CDR3 protein: CASSYRASQETQYF
D gene: TRBD2; J gene: TRBJ2-3; CDR3 length: 19; V gene: TRBV4-3; clone size: few; CDR3 DNA: TGCGCCAGCAGCCAGTCACTAGCGGGGGGACACCTTAGCACAGATACGCAGTATTTT; CDR3 protein: CASSQSLAGGHLSTDTQYF
D gene: TRBD1; J gene: TRBJ1-2; CDR3 length: 13; V gene: TRBV29-1; clone size: NA; CDR3 DNA: TGCAGCGTTGAGGGTGGGACAGGGTATGGCTACACCTTC; CDR3 protein: CSVEGGTGYGYTF
D gene: TRBD2; J gene: TRBJ2-3; CDR3 length: 19; V gene: TRBV15; clone size: NA; CDR3 DNA: TGTGCCACCAGCAGAAGGCTCGCAGGACGGGGGGACCTAGGAGATACGCAGTATTTT; CDR3 protein: CATSRRLAGRGDLGDTQYF
D gene: NA; J gene: TRBJ1-4; CDR3 length: 17; V gene: TRBV20-1; clone size: few; CDR3 DNA: TGCAGTGCCCTGTGGCAGGAAGACAGGAGAACTAATGAAAAACTGTTTTTT; CDR3 protein: CSALWQEDRRTNEKLFF
D gene: TRBD1; J gene: TRBJ1-2; CDR3 length: 14; V gene: TRBV27; clone size: NA; CDR3 DNA: TGTGCCAGCACCGGGACAGGACGTCTCGGTGGCTACACCTTC; CDR3 protein: CASTGTGRLGGYTF
D gene: NA; J gene: TRBJ1-2; CDR3 length: 12; V gene: TRBV29-1; clone size: once; CDR3 DNA: TGCAGCGGAAAAGGACAGAACTATGGCTACACCTTC; CDR3 protein: CSGKGQNYGYTF
D gene: TRBD2; J gene: TRBJ2-3; CDR3 length: 13; V gene: TRBV7-2; clone size: NA; CDR3 DNA: TGTGCCAGCGGGGCTAGCGGGGGGGATACGCAGTATTTT; CDR3 protein: CASGASGGDTQYF
D gene: TRBD1; J gene: TRBJ2-5; CDR3 length: 16; V gene: TRBV4-1; clone size: NA; CDR3 DNA: TGCGCCAGCAGCCAGACTGGGGGACAGCGTAGGGAGACCCAGTACTTC; CDR3 protein: CASSQTGGQRRETQYF
D gene: NA; J gene: TRBJ1-6; CDR3 length: 13; V gene: TRBV7-8; clone size: NA; CDR3 DNA: TGTGCCAGCAGCTTAGCCGGCGGGGGGGCCCTCCACTTT; CDR3 protein: CASSLAGGGALHF
D gene: TRBD1; J gene: TRBJ2-1; CDR3 length: 21; V gene: TRBV11-2; clone size: NA; CDR3 DNA: TGTGCCAGCAGCCGACCAGCCAGGGTGGCCACCAGGGGGAGCTCCTACAATGAGCAGTTCTTC; CDR3 protein: CASSRPARVATRGSSYNEQFF
D gene: TRBD1; J gene: TRBJ2-6; CDR3 length: 18; V gene: TRBV20-1; clone size: NA; CDR3 DNA: TGCAGTGGTACGGTTCCAACAGGGGCCAGCTCTGGGGCCAACGTCCTGACTTTC; CDR3 protein: CSGTVPTGASSGANVLTF